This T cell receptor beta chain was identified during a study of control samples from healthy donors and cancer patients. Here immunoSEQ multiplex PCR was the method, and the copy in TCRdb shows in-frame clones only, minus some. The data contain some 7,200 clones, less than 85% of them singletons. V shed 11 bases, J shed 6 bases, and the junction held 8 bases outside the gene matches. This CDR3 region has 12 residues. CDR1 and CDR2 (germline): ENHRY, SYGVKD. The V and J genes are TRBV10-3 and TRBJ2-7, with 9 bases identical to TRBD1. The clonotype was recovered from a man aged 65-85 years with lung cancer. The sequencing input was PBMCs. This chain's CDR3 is CAVQGTGPEQYF. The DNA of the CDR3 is TGTGCCGTACAGGGGACAGGGCCCGAGCAGTACTTC.